In its sample, the clone carrying this TCR beta chain was seen a few times. This sample is drawn from a study of cytomegalovirus exposure and HLA in healthy donors. Germline CDR1 reads SGDLS; CDR2 reads YYNGEE. V lost 0 bases and J 3 bases, leaving 13 bases between the germline ends. CDR3 length: 15 amino acids. It was with 60 Vbeta and 13 Jbeta primers that the PCR ran. Method: immunoSEQ multiplex PCR; TCRdb's copy keeps in-frame clones and lacks some. Of 130,000 to 150,000 clones listed, 60% to 85% are singletons. The specimen was PBMCs. The chain combines TRBV9 with TRBJ2-7; perhaps TRBD2 as D (6 bases). This sequence originates from a man aged 40-49 years in good health and CMV-seropositive. Written as DNA, the CDR3 is TGTGCCAGCAGCGTAGGGAGGGGCGGTAACTACGAGCAGTACTTC. It codes for CASSVGRGGNYEQYF.